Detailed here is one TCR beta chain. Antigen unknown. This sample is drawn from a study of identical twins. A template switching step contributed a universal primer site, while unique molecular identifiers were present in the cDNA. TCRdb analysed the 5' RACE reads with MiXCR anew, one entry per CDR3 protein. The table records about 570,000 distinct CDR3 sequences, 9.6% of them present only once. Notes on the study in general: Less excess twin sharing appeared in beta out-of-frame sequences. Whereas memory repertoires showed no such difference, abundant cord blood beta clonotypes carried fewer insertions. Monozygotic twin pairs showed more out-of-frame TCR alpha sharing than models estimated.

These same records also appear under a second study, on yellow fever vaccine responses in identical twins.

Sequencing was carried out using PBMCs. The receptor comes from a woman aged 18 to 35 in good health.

CDR3 DNA: TGTGCCAGCAGCCAGGGGTCGCCCGAGCAGTACTTC. Protein: CASSQGSPEQYF. The chain links TRBV7-9 to TRBJ2-7, with D perhaps matching TRBD1 (6 bases). The CDR3 spans 12 residues. The ends were cut back, 5 bases at V and 6 bases at J, with 11 bases in the middle. CDR1 is SEHNR and CDR2 is FQNEAQ in the germline V gene (reference sequence).